This T cell receptor beta chain derives from a study of OX40 agonist ivuxolimab in advanced cancers. V lost 5 bases and J 4 bases, leaving 21 bases between the germline ends. This CDR3 contains 18 residues. Germline V gene data show CDR1 as SGHTA and CDR2 as FQGTGA. Sampling times: baseline, cycle 4 day 1, cycle 7 day 1. This clone was observed once. Sequencing was performed with immunoSEQ multiplex PCR; in TCRdb, only in-frame clones are kept and a portion is missing. Of 72,000 or so clones in the sample, just over 85% are singletons; the top ten hold approximately 0.86%. V and J are TRBV7-3 and TRBJ2-6; D call uncertain. Material: CD4+ or CD8+ T cells sorted from blood, obtained in a trial of the OX40 agonist ivuxolimab. This receptor was obtained from an adult with an advanced solid tumor such as melanoma, head and neck, liver or kidney cancer. CDR3 in amino acids: CASSPTPSVGSGANVLTF. Written as DNA, the CDR3 is TGTGCCAGCAGCCCCACACCTTCCGTCGGGTCGGGGGCCAACGTCCTGACTTTC.